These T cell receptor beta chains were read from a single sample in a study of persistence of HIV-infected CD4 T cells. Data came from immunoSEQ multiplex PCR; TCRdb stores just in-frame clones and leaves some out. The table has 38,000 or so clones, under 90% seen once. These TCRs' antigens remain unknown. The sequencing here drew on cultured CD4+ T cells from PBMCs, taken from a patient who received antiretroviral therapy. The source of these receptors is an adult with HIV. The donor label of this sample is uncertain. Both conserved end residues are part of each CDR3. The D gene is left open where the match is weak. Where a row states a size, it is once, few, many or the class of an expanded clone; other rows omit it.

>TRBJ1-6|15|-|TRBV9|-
TGTGCCAGCAGCGTAGATGACAGACAGCTAGCACCCCTCCACTTT
CASSVDDRQLAPLHF
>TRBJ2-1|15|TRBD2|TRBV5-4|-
TGTGCCAGCAGCTTGGAAGCGGGGGGCTACAATGAGCAGTTCTTC
CASSLEAGGYNEQFF
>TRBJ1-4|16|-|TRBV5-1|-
TGCGCCAGCAGCTTGGTGGGGTCTTCAACTAATGAAAAACTGTTTTTT
CASSLVGSSTNEKLFF
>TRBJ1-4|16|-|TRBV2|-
TGTGCCAGCAGTGCTAGTCCCCGGGCCCTTAATGAAAAACTGTTTTTT
CASSASPRALNEKLFF
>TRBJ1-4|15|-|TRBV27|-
TGTGCCAGCAGTTTAGAGGGGGGAAAACCAAAAAAACTGTTTTTT
CASSLEGGKPKKLFF
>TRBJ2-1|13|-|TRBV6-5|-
TGTGCCAGCAGTTATGCACGGACGTATGAGCAGTTCTTC
CASSYARTYEQFF
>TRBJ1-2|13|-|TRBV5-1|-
TGCGCCAGCAGCTTGAGGAGGGACGGTGGCTACACCTTC
CASSLRRDGGYTF
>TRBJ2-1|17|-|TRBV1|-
TGCACCAGCAGACCCCCGGGACTACTTCTTACTTACAATGAGCAGTTCTTC
CTSRPPGLLLTYNEQFF
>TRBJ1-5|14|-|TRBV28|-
TGTGCCAGCAGTTGGTCGGGGTCAGGTCAGCCCCAGCATTTT
CASSWSGSGQPQHF
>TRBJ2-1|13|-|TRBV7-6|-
TGTGCCAGCAGCTTAGCTAAATACAATGAGCAGTTCTTC
CASSLAKYNEQFF
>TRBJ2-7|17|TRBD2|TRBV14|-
TGTGCCAGCAGCCAAGATTCTATTAGCGGGGTCTCGAACGAGCAGTACTTC
CASSQDSISGVSNEQYF
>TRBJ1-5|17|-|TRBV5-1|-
TGCGCCAGCAGCCCAATGGGCCCGTCTTCTAGCAATCAGCCCCAGCATTTT
CASSPMGPSSSNQPQHF
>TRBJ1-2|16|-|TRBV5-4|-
TGTGCCAGCAGCTTGGTGGGAACAGGGATCGACTATGGCTACACCTTC
CASSLVGTGIDYGYTF
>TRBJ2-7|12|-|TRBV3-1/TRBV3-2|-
TGTGCCAGCAGCCACGCCTCCTACGAGCAGTACTTC
CASSHASYEQYF
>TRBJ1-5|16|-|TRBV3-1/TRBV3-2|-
TGTGCCAGCAGCCAAGGATCAGGGCCTAGCAATCAGCCCCAGCATTTT
CASSQGSGPSNQPQHF
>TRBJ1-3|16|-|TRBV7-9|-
TGTGCCAGCAGCTTACACTCTGACGGGACTGGAAACACCATATATTTT
CASSLHSDGTGNTIYF
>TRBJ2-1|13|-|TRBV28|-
TGTGCCAGCAGTCGGGGGACGTCAGTTAGGCAGTTCTTC
CASSRGTSVRQFF
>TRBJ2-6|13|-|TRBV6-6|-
TGTGCCAGCAGCCGACAGGGGGCCAACGTCCTGACTTTC
CASSRQGANVLTF
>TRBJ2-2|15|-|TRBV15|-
TGTGCCACCAGCAGGCCGGCGGGTTACACCGGGGAGCTGTTTTTT
CATSRPAGYTGELFF
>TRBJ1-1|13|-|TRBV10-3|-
TGTGCCATCAGTGAACACAGAAACACTGAAGCTTTCTTT
CAISEHRNTEAFF
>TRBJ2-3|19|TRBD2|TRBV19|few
TGTGCCAGTAGTGGAAGCAAAACTCTAGCGGGGGGTATCACAGATACGCAGTATTTT
CASSGSKTLAGGITDTQYF
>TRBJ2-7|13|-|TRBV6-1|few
TGTGCCAGCAGTGAGGAATCCTCCTACGAGCAGTACTTC
CASSEESSYEQYF
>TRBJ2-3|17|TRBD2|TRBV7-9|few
TGTGCCAGCAGCTTAGGTTCTCTAGCGGGCAGCACAGATACGCAGTATTTT
CASSLGSLAGSTDTQYF
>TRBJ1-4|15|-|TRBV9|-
TGTGCCAGCAGTCAAACTATAGGGGATAGGGAAAAACTGTTTTTT
CASSQTIGDREKLFF
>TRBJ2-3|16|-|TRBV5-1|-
TGCGCCAGCAGCCCCGGCGGGCTGTCTAGCACAGATACGCAGTATTTT
CASSPGGLSSTDTQYF
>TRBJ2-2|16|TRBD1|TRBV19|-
TGTGCCAGTAGCTACTTTACAGGGGGATCCACCGGGGAGCTGTTTTTT
CASSYFTGGSTGELFF
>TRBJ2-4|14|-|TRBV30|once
TGTGCCTGGAGTGTACTGGGGGCGGGAAACATTCAGTACTTC
CAWSVLGAGNIQYF
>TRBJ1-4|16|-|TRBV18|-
TGTGCCAGCTCATCCCTGGGAGCCGCAACTAATGAAAAACTGTTTTTT
CASSSLGAATNEKLFF
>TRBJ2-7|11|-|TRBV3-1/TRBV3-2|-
TGTGCCAGCAGCAACAGTCACGGGCAGTACTTC
CASSNSHGQYF
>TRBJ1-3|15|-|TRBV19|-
TGTGCCAGTAGTGCAGGACGGGACTCTGGAAACACCATATATTTT
CASSAGRDSGNTIYF
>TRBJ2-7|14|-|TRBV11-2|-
TGTGCCAGCAGCTTAGTGGGGGGTACCTACGAGCAGTACTTC
CASSLVGGTYEQYF
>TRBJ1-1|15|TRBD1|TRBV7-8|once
TGTGCCAGCAGCTTAGGAGGGACAGGGCGGGCTGAAGCTTTCTTT
CASSLGGTGRAEAFF
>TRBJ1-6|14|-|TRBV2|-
TGTGCCAGGGGGGGTCGGGGCGCAAATTCACCCCTCCACTTT
CARGGRGANSPLHF
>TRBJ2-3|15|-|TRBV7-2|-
TGTGCCAGCAGCTTATTGTCGGGGGCAGCAGATACGCAGTATTTT
CASSLLSGAADTQYF
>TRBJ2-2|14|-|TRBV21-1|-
TGTGCCAGCAGCAAAGCAGAAGGACACCGGGGAGCTGTTTTT
CASSKAEGHRGAVF
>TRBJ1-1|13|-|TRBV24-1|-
TGTGCCACCATGCGGGGACGAAACACTGAAGCTTTCTTT
CATMRGRNTEAFF
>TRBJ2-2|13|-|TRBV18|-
TGTGCCAGCTCACCACCCAGCACCGGGGAGCTGTTTTTT
CASSPPSTGELFF
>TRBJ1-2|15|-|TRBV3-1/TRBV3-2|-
TGTGCCAGCAGCCAAGATCCAACCGTTATCATCGGCTACACCTTC
CASSQDPTVIIGYTF
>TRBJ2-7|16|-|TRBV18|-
TGTGCCAGCTCACCAGGAGGTACGCCCACATCCTACGAGCAGTACTTC
CASSPGGTPTSYEQYF
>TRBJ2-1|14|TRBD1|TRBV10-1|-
TGCGCCAGCCTAACAGGGGGCCCATCTTTTTCTGAGTTCTTC
CASLTGGPSFSEFF
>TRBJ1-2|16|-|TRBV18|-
TGTGCCAGCTCAGACTCACCTAATAGAGGAAACTATGGCTACACCTTC
CASSDSPNRGNYGYTF
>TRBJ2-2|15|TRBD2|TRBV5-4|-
TGTGCCAGCAGCTCAACCGTCGGGGGGGCCGGGGAGCTGTTTTTT
CASSSTVGGAGELFF
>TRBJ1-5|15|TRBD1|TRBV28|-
TGTGCCAGCAGCCGTGACAGGGGTAGGAATCAGCCCCAGCATTTT
CASSRDRGRNQPQHF
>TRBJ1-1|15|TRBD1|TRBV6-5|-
TGTGCCAGCGGGGTGGACAGGGGGCCGAACACTGAAGCTTTCTTT
CASGVDRGPNTEAFF
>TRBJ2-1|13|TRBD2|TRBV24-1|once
TGTGCCGTAGGGGCGGGGGGGTACAATGAGCAGTTCTTC
CAVGAGGYNEQFF
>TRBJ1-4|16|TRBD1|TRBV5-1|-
TGCGCCAGCAGCCCCGGACAGGGGGTTATAAATGAAAAACTGTTTTTT
CASSPGQGVINEKLFF
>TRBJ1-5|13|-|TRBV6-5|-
TGTGCCACGCTTTCGGTAGTTGGTCAGCCCCAGCATTTT
CATLSVVGQPQHF
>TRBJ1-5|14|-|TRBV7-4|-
TGTGCCAGCAGCTTAATCAGCTTCAATCAGCCCCAGCATTTT
CASSLISFNQPQHF
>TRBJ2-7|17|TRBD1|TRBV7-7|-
TGTGCCCTCCGGGACAGGTGGTGTGGCCCCTCTGGAGACGAGCAGTACTTC
CALRDRWCGPSGDEQYF
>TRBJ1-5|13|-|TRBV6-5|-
TGTGCCAGCCGGAGACAGGGCAATCAGCCCCAGCATTTT
CASRRQGNQPQHF
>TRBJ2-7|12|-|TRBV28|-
TGTGCCAGCAGTTTGCGACCCGGAGGGCAGTACTTC
CASSLRPGGQYF
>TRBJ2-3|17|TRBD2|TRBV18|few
TGTGCCAGCTCACCACCGGGAGCCGGGACTAGGGGCGGTACGCAGTATTTT
CASSPPGAGTRGGTQYF
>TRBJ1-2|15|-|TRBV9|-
TGTGCCAGCAGCGTAGGGTGGGGGGCGCGTCAGGGCTACACCTTC
CASSVGWGARQGYTF
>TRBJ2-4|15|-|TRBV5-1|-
TGCGCCAGCAGCTTGAATCTTCAGGGCGGACGGGGTCAGTACTTC
CASSLNLQGGRGQYF
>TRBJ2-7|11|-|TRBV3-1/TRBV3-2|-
TGTGCCAGCAGCTCCCCCTACGAGCAGTACTTC
CASSSPYEQYF
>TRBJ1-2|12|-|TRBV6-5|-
TGTGCCAGCAGTTCGGGGATCTATGGCTACACCTTC
CASSSGIYGYTF
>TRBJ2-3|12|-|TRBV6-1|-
TGTGCCAGCAGTGAATGGATAGATACGCAGTATTTT
CASSEWIDTQYF